This TCR beta chain was retrieved from a study of CD8+ T cells in alopecia areata listed by TCRdb under 2018. Broadly, across the study: Treated patients were enrolled in an open-label pilot trial of oral tofacitinib at 5 to 10 mg twice daily for moderate-to-severe alopecia areata. Tofacitinib-treated patients had biopsies at baseline and at 4 and 24 weeks of treatment, with a later scalp biopsy in several patients. On the human side, TCRbeta sequencing was run on scalp tissue and on sorted CD4+ and CD8+ peripheral blood T cells from healthy controls and from alopecia areata patients with either patchy or totalis/universalis disease. Tofacitinib was given for 6 to 18 months, followed by 6 months of follow-up off drug to assess delayed response and recurrence. Scalp clonality was compared across normal scalp (n=4), patchy alopecia areata scalp (n=8), and alopecia totalis/universalis scalp (n=8). Amplification of TCRbeta CDR3 regions was done by immunoSEQ multiplex PCR using 35 Vbeta forward primers and 13 Jbeta reverse primers. RNA came from the PAXgene miRNA kit for fixed scalp, the miRNeasy kit for PBMCs, and the RNeasy kit for mouse skin. For the treated patients, the SALT score, which quantifies what percentage of scalp surface area is affected, served as the measure of disease severity. To study T cell clonal expansion in alopecia areata, the researchers applied high-throughput TCRbeta sequencing to both the C3H/HeJ mouse model and human patients.

Results the study describes overall, beyond this receptor: Compared with normal scalp, lesional scalp, particularly in alopecia totalis/universalis, had higher clonality and more expanded CD8+ clones, which suggests antigenic drive. Unlike mouse skin, where gammadelta T cells dominate, normal human skin contains resident alphabeta T cells that get sequenced too, which complicates analysis of the scalp TCR repertoire. TCR sequences shared between patients were less clear than in mice, possibly partly because of HLA diversity in the patient population. During tofacitinib treatment, many expanded lesional clones remained in scalp and blood, and this persistence may partly explain relapse after treatment is stopped. Because the treated cohort was small and had only one nonresponder, larger studies are needed to examine links between baseline CD8+ expansion and response. With tofacitinib, both scalp clonality and the number of expanded CD8+ clones among the top 100 scalp clones went down significantly.

The sample's time point label is to be understood as: around 22 weeks on oral tofacitinib. This sample's treatment or condition label indicates: oral pan-JAK inhibitor, 5-10 mg twice daily. Peripheral blood and lesional scalp punch biopsies were obtained from patients with alopecia areata. PBMCs were separated by density centrifugation and stained for CD3, CD4 and CD8, after which CD4+ and CD8+ T cells were sorted on a FACSAria. As concerns this clone: Its target antigen remains unknown. Base qualities were left out, and no much larger clone turns up one base away.

Libraries were made using the immunoSEQ multiplex PCR assay. To provide template for TCR sequencing, every sample had RNA extracted and reverse transcribed into cDNA. First-strand cDNA was synthesized with SuperScript III using a 2:1 mix of oligo-dT and random hexamers. Amplification bias was assessed with a synthetic immune receptor repertoire, and residual bias was removed computationally. In the source study's methods: Raw reads were preprocessed to remove errors, and CDR3 was defined according to IMGT conventions as the region from the conserved cysteine to phenylalanine. To get clonality, Shannon entropy was normalized by log2 of the number of productive unique TCRs and the result was subtracted from 1. Whether each scalp clone was CD4 or CD8 was inferred by checking scalp TCRbeta sequences against the CD4 and CD8 repertoires from sorted blood. Here the immuneACCESS table is served through TCRdb, limited to in-frame sequences with V and J called. Missing clones are a known gap in these copies; in checked studies unresolved V genes cover under half, and the rest lacks a known reason. That table supplies the V and J calls and clone size; D and trimming were determined from the DNA. The table for this sample lists 200,000 or so clones; roughly 64% of them were counted only once. The top ten clonotypes cover roughly 5% of the sample.

V lost 4 bases and J lost 1 base; the stretch between them is 19 bases long. CDR1 GTSNPN and CDR2 SVGIG are derived from the germline V gene (reference sequence). Including cysteine and phenylalanine, the CDR3 has 17 amino acids. Only the CDR3 portion is preserved as DNA: 51 bases, with reading frame beginning at the first base. The chain joins TRBV30 to TRBJ2-2; a weak D assignment points to TRBD2 (6 bases agree). The clonotype originates from a human donor with alopecia areata. The input for sequencing was CD4+ T cells sorted from blood, taken at week 24, from a patient treated with tofacitinib. The CDR3 protein: CAWNTGVQVWNTGELFF. The bases are TGTGCCTGGAACACGGGGGTACAGGTTTGGAACACCGGGGAGCTGTTTTTT.